The rows below give T cell receptor beta chains drawn from one sample of a study of blood T cell repertoires in COVID-19. Some clones are missing from TCRdb's copy, which holds only in-frame ones; the method was immunoSEQ multiplex PCR. Of about 360,000 clones in the sample, roughly 86% are singletons; the top ten hold 2.5% to 3.5%. Source material: peripheral blood. Receptor source: a human donor in a cohort sampled during active COVID-19. Both conserved end residues are part of each CDR3. Each record gives: V gene, CDR3 protein.

V: TRBV11-1
CDR3: CASSQDLANQETQYF

V: TRBV7-6
CDR3: CASSLGGMYEQYF

V: TRBV7-2
CDR3: CASSVQAGETQYF

V: TRBV19
CDR3: CASSSLGQGSGYTF

V: TRBV19
CDR3: CASSRTSGSNTGELFF

V: TRBV2
CDR3: CASRRAGSNTGELFF

V: TRBV7-2
CDR3: CASSLASRANGLHF

V: TRBV12-3/TRBV12-4
CDR3: CASIRGDTGELFF

V: TRBV6-4
CDR3: CASSGTSEDTQYF

V: TRBV14
CDR3: CASSQEGAGVNTEAFF

V: TRBV2
CDR3: CASSRGGVVAGELFF

V: TRBV7-9
CDR3: CASSFVSSYEQYF

V: TRBV6-6
CDR3: CASRKLAGVQDTQYF

V: TRBV5-6
CDR3: CASSPQVSSYEQYF

V: TRBV18
CDR3: CASSPSSSGRFTQYF

V: TRBV30
CDR3: CAWSVPTTGDLYGYTF

V: TRBV6-4
CDR3: CASSGGTGNTGELFF

V: TRBV7-9
CDR3: CASGPSYEQYF

V: TRBV5-1
CDR3: CASSPWRLASTDTQYF

V: TRBV24-1
CDR3: CATMGPREGRGGYTF

V: TRBV6-5
CDR3: CASSPPASGGNEQFF

V: TRBV7-9
CDR3: CASSLGVQGAWTGELFF

V: TRBV12-2
CDR3: CASRLAKASGREDEQFF

V: TRBV21-1
CDR3: CASSKGVPGSPSHSTEAFF

V: TRBV3-1/TRBV3-2
CDR3: CASSQDPDGYTF

V: TRBV4-1
CDR3: CASSRWGSTGSTDTQYF

V: TRBV27
CDR3: CASSNSRETQYF

V: TRBV18
CDR3: CASSPPASGRPDTQYF

V: TRBV5-1
CDR3: CASSLGATQETQYF

V: TRBV5-5
CDR3: CASSLRIMSNQPQHF

V: TRBV3-1/TRBV3-2
CDR3: CASSHRAGGPNNEQFF

V: TRBV5-1
CDR3: CASSSPGGSTEAFF

V: TRBV11-2
CDR3: CASSSRQITGELFF

V: TRBV4-1
CDR3: CASSQDPGQGGNQPQHF

V: TRBV5-1
CDR3: CASSSQRDDEQFF

V: TRBV28
CDR3: CASSSNRGQDQPQHF

V: TRBV6-5
CDR3: CASSYSPPGPNYGYTF

V: TRBV5-1
CDR3: CASSLTGGASYGYTF

V: TRBV24-1
CDR3: CATSDAPGVDEQFF

V: TRBV11-2
CDR3: CASSLGVESTGELFF

V: TRBV5-1
CDR3: CASSFHGTGSDEQYF

V: TRBV11-2
CDR3: CASSFRETQYF